This T cell receptor beta chain was identified in a study of T cell repertoires in cytomegalovirus infection. MiXCR was run by TCRdb on the reads, yielding one entry per CDR3 protein. This sample has under 300,000 distinct CDR3 sequences, with 9% to 15% found just once. Germline V lookup: CDR1 MDHEN, CDR2 SYDVKM. This CDR3 is built from 12 residues. V lost 2 bases and J lost 5, with 7 bases in between. This clonotype occurred a few times. Sequences were obtained from PBMCs. This clonotype originated in a human donor in good health (CMV status not recorded). Some clones in this sample may be carry-over from other donors' samples. This chain uses TRBV28 with TRBJ2-7; D is ambiguous. The chain's CDR3 is CASSLLRNEQYF. The CDR3 coding sequence is TGTGCCAGCAGTTTACTCAGAAACGAGCAGTACTTC.